This T cell receptor beta chain was profiled in a study of glioma-infiltrating T cells. Remarks on this clonotype: Its antigen is unidentified.

Amplification of TCR alpha and beta CDR3 regions from RNA used iRepertoire nested multiplex PCR. Via MiXCR, TCRdb re-called the multiplex PCR reads, giving one row per CDR3 protein. The sample has 84,000 or so distinct CDR3 sequences, approximately 22% seen once. Trimming left V 5 bases short and J 4 bases short, with 11 bases between. This CDR3 is built from 13 residues. CDR1 MNHNS and CDR2 SASEGT come from the germline V gene. Points from the study as a whole: Gliomas, especially low-grade, showed above-expected tissue-blood divergence; non-neoplastic patients showed below. Tissue and blood shared very few CDR3 sequences.

The rearrangement links TRBV6-1 to TRBJ1-1, with TRBD1 as a possible D gene (6 bases). The source of this sequence is a human donor with low-grade glioma or glioblastoma, undergoing nonglioma brain surgery, or in good health (not recorded which). The specimen sequenced was glioma tissue, nonneoplastic brain tissue, or PBMCs (not recorded which). The CDR3 DNA follows: TGTGCCAGCAGTCAACAGGGCATCACTGAAGCTTTCTTT. Translation: CASSQQGITEAFF.